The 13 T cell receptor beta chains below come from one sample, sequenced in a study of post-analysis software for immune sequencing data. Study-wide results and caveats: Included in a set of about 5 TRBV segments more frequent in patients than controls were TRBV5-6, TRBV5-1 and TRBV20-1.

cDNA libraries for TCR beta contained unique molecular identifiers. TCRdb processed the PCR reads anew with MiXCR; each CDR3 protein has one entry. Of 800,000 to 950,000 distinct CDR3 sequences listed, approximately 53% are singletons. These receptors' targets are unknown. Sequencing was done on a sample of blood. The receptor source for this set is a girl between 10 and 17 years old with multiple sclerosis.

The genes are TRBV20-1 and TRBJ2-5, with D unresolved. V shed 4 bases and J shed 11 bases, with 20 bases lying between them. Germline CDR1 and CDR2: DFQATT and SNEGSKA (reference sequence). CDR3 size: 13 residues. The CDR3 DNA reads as TGCAGTGCTATTCGGCCGGGCGGTAATGAGCAGTACTTC. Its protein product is CSAIRPGGNEQYF.

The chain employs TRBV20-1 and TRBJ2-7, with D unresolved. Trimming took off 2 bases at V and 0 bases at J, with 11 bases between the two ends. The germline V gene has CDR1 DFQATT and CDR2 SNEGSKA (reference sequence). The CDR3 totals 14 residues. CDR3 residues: CSARQAISSYEQYF. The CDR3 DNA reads TGCAGTGCTAGACAAGCGATTAGCTCCTACGAGCAGTACTTC.

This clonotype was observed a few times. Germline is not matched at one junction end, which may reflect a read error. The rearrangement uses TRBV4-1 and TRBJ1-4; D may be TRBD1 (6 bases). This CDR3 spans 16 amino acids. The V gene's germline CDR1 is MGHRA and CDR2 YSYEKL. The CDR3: CANSQELGGGREKLFF. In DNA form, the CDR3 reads TGCGCCAACAGCCAAGAGTTGGGGGGCGGCCGCGAAAAACTGTTTTTT.

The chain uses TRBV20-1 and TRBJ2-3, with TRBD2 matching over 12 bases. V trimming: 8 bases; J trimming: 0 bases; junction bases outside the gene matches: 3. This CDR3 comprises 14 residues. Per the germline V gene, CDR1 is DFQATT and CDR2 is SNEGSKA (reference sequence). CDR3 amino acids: CSFLAGGSTDTQYF. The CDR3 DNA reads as TGCAGTTTCCTAGCGGGGGGGAGCACAGATACGCAGTATTTT.

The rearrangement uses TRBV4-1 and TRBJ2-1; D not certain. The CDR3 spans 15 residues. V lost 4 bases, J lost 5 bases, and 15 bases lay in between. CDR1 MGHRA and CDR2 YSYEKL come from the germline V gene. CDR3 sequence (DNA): TGCGCCAGCAGCCCGATCGGACGGTCCCACAATGAGCAGTTCTTC. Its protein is CASSPIGRSHNEQFF.

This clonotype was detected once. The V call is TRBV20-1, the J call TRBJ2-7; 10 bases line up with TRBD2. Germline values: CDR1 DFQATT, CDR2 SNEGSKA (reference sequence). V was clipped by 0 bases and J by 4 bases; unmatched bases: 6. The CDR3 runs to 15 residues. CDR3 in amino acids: CSARDIGLAEYEQYF. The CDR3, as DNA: TGCAGTGCTAGAGATATAGGACTAGCGGAATACGAGCAGTACTTC.

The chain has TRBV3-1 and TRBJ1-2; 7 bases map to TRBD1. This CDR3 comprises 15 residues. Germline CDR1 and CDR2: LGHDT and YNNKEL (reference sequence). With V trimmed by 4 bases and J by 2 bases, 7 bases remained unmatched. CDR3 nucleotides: TGTGCCAGCAGCCGCGCAGAGACAGGGAACTATGGCTACACCTTC. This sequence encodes CASSRAETGNYGYTF.

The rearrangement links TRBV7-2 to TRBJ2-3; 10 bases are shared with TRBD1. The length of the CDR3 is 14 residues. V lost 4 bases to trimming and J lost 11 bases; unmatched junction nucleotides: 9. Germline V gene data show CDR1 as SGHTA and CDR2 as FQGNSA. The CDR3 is CASSYQARDRGQYF. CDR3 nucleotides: TGTGCCAGCAGCTACCAGGCTCGGGACAGGGGGCAGTATTTT.

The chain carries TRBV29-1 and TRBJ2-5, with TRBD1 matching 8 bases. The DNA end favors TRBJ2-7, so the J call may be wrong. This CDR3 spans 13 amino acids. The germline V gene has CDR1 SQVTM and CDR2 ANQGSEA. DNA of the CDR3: TGCAGCGTTTGTCCCCAGGGGGCGTTCGAGCAGTACTTC. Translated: CSVCPQGAFEQYF.

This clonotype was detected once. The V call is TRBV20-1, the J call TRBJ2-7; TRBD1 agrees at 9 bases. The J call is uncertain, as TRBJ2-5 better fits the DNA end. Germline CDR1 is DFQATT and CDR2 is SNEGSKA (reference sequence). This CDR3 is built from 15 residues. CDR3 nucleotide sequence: TGCAGTGCTATGGAGGCGGGACAGGGTAAAGAGACCCAGTACTTC. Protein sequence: CSAMEAGQGKETQYF.

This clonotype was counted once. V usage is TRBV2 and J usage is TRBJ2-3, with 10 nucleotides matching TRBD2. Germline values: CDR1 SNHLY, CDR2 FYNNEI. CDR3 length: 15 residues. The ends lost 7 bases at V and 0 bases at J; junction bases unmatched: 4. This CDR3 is CASKELAGSTDTQYF. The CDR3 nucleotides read TGTGCCAGCAAGGAACTAGCGGGGAGCACAGATACGCAGTATTTT.

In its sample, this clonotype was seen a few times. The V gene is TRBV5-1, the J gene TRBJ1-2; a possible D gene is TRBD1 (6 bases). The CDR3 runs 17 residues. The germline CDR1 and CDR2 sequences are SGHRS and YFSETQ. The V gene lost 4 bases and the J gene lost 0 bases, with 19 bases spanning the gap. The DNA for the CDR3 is TGCGCCAGCAGCCCGATTGGTAAAGGACAGCCTAACTATGGCTACACCTTC. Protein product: CASSPIGKGQPNYGYTF.

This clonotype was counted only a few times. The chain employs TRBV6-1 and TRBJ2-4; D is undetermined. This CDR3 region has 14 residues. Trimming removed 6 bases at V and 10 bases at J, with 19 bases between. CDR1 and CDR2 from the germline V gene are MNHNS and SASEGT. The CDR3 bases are TGTGCCAGCAGCCAGTCGTGGGCAGTTGGGATTCAGTACTTC. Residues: CASSQSWAVGIQYF.